Presented here are 22 T cell receptor beta chains from one specimen sequenced in a study of T cells in Graves' hyperthyroidism and ophthalmopathy. There were TCR beta CDR3 regions amplified from RNA transcripts. HTBI primers were used for first-round RT-PCR of the TCR CDR3. TCRdb re-analysed the multiplex PCR reads in MiXCR, keeping a single row per CDR3 protein. This sample yields 300,000 to 350,000 distinct CDR3 sequences, of which 15% to 20% are seen a single time; 15% to 19% belongs to the top ten. Sequences were obtained from blood. These receptors originate from a woman aged 40 to 50 with Graves' ophthalmopathy.

This clonotype was found many times. This chain uses TRBV13 with TRBJ1-1; tentative D call: TRBD1 (5 bases). Germline V gives CDR1 PRHDT, CDR2 FYEKMQ (reference sequence). The CDR3 sequence is 16 residues long. The germline V and J ends were trimmed by 5 bases and 0 bases, with 16 bases remaining between them. CDR3 coding DNA: TGTGCCAGCAGCGGCCCTGGGGGGGGACTGAACACTGAAGCTTTCTTT. This sequence encodes CASSGPGGGLNTEAFF.

This clonotype has a count of ten or more. The chain carries TRBV12-3 or TRBV12-4 and TRBJ2-5, with 9 bases that match TRBD1. The CDR3 contains 16 residues. Germline trimming cut 5 bases from V and 1 base from J; bases unmatched to any gene: 8. The CDR3 bases are TGTGCCAGCAGTAGAGGACAGGGGATCCTCCAAGAGACCCAGTACTTC. This sequence encodes CASSRGQGILQETQYF.

This clonotype was counted at least ten times. V gene TRBV12-3 or TRBV12-4 combines with J gene TRBJ2-7; a possible D gene is TRBD1 (6 bases). V was cut by 2 bases and J by 0 bases, with 8 bases left in between. CDR3 length: 14 amino acids. Written as DNA, the CDR3 is TGTGCCAGCAGTTTATCAGGGGACTCCTACGAGCAGTACTTC. It encodes CASSLSGDSYEQYF.

This chain uses TRBV6-5 with TRBJ1-2; D gene ambiguous. From germline, CDR1 is MNHEY and CDR2 SVGAGI. This CDR3 is built from 13 residues. V lost 2 bases and J 6 bases, leaving 10 bases between the germline ends. The CDR3 coding sequence is TGTGCCAGCAGTTACGACGCACGAAATGGCTACACCTTC. It codes for CASSYDARNGYTF.

This clonotype has at least ten counts. The chain links TRBV6-5 to TRBJ2-5; D is unclear. V gave up 0 bases and J gave up 4 bases, with 9 bases separating them. The germline gives CDR1 MNHEY, CDR2 SVGAGI. There are 14 residues in the CDR3. CDR3 bases: TGTGCCAGCAGTTACTCGATCACAAGAGAGACCCAGTACTTC. Its protein is CASSYSITRETQYF.

This clonotype appeared many times. The chain recombines TRBV10-3 with TRBJ1-1; 7 bases map to TRBD1. The CDR3 has 13 residues. Germline CDR1 and CDR2: ENHRY and SYGVKD. The J segment lost 4 bases and the V segment lost 4 bases, leaving 3 bases of the junction unmatched. The CDR3 loop is CAISVGQATEAFF. The DNA of the CDR3 is TGTGCCATCAGTGTCGGACAGGCCACTGAAGCTTTCTTT.

This clonotype came up many times. This chain links TRBV28 with TRBJ2-5, with 11 bases fitting TRBD2. The CDR3 consists of 15 residues. V trimming: 6 bases; J trimming: 5 bases; junction bases outside the gene matches: 8. Germline V lookup: CDR1 MDHEN, CDR2 SYDVKM. In DNA form, the CDR3 reads TGTGCCAGCAGCCAGACTAGCGGGATAGGGGAGACCCAGTACTTC. This codes for CASSQTSGIGETQYF. The whole variable domain, filled in from reference TRBV28 and TRBJ2-5, reads DVKVTQSSRYLVKRTGEKVFLECVQDMDHENMFWYRQDPGLGLRLIYFSYDVKMKEKGDIPEGYSVSREKKERFSLILESASTNQTSMYLCASSQTSGIGETQYFGPGTRLLVL.

There are many counts of this clonotype. This chain uses TRBV4-1 with TRBJ2-7; unclear D gene. This CDR3 has 14 residues. Trimming left V 1 base short and J 6 bases short, with 13 bases between. Germline-derived CDR1 and CDR2 are MGHRA and YSYEKL. The CDR3 bases are TGCGCCAGCAGCCAAGGTCTGCTACCGAGCGAGCAGTACTTC. Translating it yields CASSQGLLPSEQYF.

This clonotype has a count of ten or more. The chain is built from TRBV11-2 and TRBJ2-5; 10 bases map to TRBD2. The germline V gene has CDR1 SGHAT and CDR2 FQNNGV. This CDR3 has 18 residues. Germline trimming cut 5 bases from V and 0 bases from J; bases unmatched to any gene: 12. CDR3 in amino acids: CASSNGLAEERYQETQYF. DNA of the CDR3: TGTGCCAGCAGCAACGGACTAGCGGAGGAACGGTACCAAGAGACCCAGTACTTC.

The V call is TRBV12-3 or TRBV12-4, the J call TRBJ1-1; 7 bases match TRBD1. The CDR3 has 14 amino acids. Germline trimming cut 5 bases from V and 2 bases from J; bases unmatched to any gene: 5. Written as DNA, the CDR3 is TGTGCCAGCAGTAGGAGGGGGCGCAACACTGAAGCTTTCTTT. Protein sequence: CASSRRGRNTEAFF.

In its sample, this clonotype was seen many times. The rearrangement links TRBV6-1 to TRBJ2-2; 10 nucleotides align to TRBD2. The germline CDR1 and CDR2 sequences are MNHNS and SASEGT. The CDR3 has 17 amino acids. The trim removed 5 bases at V and 5 bases at J, leaving 11 bases unmatched. CDR3 in DNA: TGTGCCAGCAGTCCTCAGCGGGAGGGCCTCTTGACCGGGGAGCTGTTTTTT. Translating it yields CASSPQREGLLTGELFF.

This clonotype was seen at least ten times. The chain has TRBV5-6 and TRBJ2-7, with 8 bases fitting TRBD2. There are 16 residues in the CDR3. CDR1 and CDR2 from the germline V gene are SGHDT and YYEEEE. Trimming removed 0 bases from V and 2 bases from J; junction bases left unmatched: 7. The CDR3 spells CASSLEASGRAYEQYF. The CDR3 DNA reads TGTGCCAGCAGCTTGGAAGCCAGCGGGAGAGCCTACGAGCAGTACTTC.

In its sample, this clonotype was seen many times. The chain has TRBV28 and TRBJ2-5; no reliable D call. The germline gives CDR1 MDHEN, CDR2 SYDVKM. This CDR3 has 12 residues. V was pared by 6 bases and J by 3 bases, with 8 bases between. CDR3 bases: TGTGCCAGCAGCCTCAGTAAAGAGACCCAGTACTTC. It yields the protein CASSLSKETQYF.

This clonotype appeared many times. The CDR3 is CASSLRGLSNQPQHF. As DNA, the CDR3 is TGCGCCAGCAGCTTGCGAGGGCTGTCGAATCAGCCCCAGCATTTT. V and J are TRBV5-1 and TRBJ1-5, with D unresolved. CDR1 is SGHRS, CDR2 YFSETQ, per germline. CDR3 length: 15 amino acids. V lost 1 base, J lost 4 bases, and 12 bases lay in between.

This clonotype showed up many times. V usage is TRBV2 and J usage is TRBJ1-2; weak D call: TRBD1 (5 bases). Trimming removed 4 bases from V and 3 bases from J, with 18 bases in between. There are 16 residues in the CDR3. The germline V gene encodes CDR1 SNHLY and CDR2 FYNNEI. The CDR3 DNA follows: TGTGCCAGCAGTGCCTCATACCAGGGAGTAGACTATGGCTACACCTTC. Protein: CASSASYQGVDYGYTF. Full variable domain (outside the CDR3, taken from reference TRBV2 and TRBJ1-2): EPEVTQTPSHQVTQMGQEVILRCVPISNHLYFYWYRQILGQKVEFLVSFYNNEISEKSEIFDDQFSVERPDGSNFTLKIRSTKLEDSAMYFCASSASYQGVDYGYTFGSGTRLTVV.

This clonotype was picked up many times. The rearrangement joins TRBV5-1 to TRBJ1-2; TRBD1 might be the D (5 bases). The germline V and J ends were trimmed by 4 bases and 3 bases, with 7 bases remaining between them. CDR1 and CDR2 from the germline V gene are SGHRS and YFSETQ. The CDR3 contains 12 residues. The DNA of the CDR3 is TGCGCCAGCAGCCTAGGGGACTATGGCTACACCTTC. Its translation: CASSLGDYGYTF.

The rearrangement uses TRBV19 and TRBJ2-7; TRBD2 matches at 14 bases. Looked up from germline, CDR1 is LNHDA and CDR2 is SQIVND (reference sequence). The CDR3 has 14 amino acids. With V trimmed by 5 bases and J by 12 bases, 9 bases remained unmatched. For the CDR3, the DNA is TGTGCCAGTAGTCCGGGACTAGCGGGAGCCACTCCGTACTTC. As protein: CASSPGLAGATPYF.

This clonotype was found many times. This sequence joins TRBV9 and TRBJ2-7, with 11 bases fitting TRBD1. The germline V gene encodes CDR1 SGDLS and CDR2 YYNGEE. The CDR3 extends over 15 amino acids. V dropped 4 bases and J dropped 7; count of bases not matched to a gene: 10. CDR3 protein: CASSPYGQGAREQYF. Written as DNA, the CDR3 is TGTGCCAGCAGCCCGTACGGACAGGGGGCGCGGGAGCAGTACTTC. The complete variable domain, with remaining parts taken from reference TRBV9 and TRBJ2-7, reads DSGVTQTPKHLITATGQRVTLRCSPRSGDLSVYWYQQSLDQGLQFLIQYYNGEERAKGNILERFSAQQFPDLHSELNLSSLELGDSALYFCASSPYGQGAREQYFGPGTRLTVT.

This chain uses TRBV28 with TRBJ2-7, with D possibly being TRBD1 or TRBD2 (6 bases each). The CDR3 contains 16 residues. The V end lost 3 bases, the J end lost 5 bases, and 20 bases lay between the germline ends. Germline CDR1 MDHEN, CDR2 SYDVKM. The CDR3 region is CASSFHNMVGGHEQYF. The CDR3 DNA reads TGTGCCAGCAGTTTTCACAACATGGTGGGGGGCCACGAGCAGTACTTC.

This clonotype has a count of ten or more. The rearrangement uses TRBV29-1 and TRBJ1-5; possible D gene TRBD1, 5 bases. CDR3 length: 13 residues. Germline loops: CDR1 SQVTM, CDR2 ANQGSEA. The ends were cut back, 4 bases at V and 7 bases at J, with 14 bases in the middle. The CDR3 region is CSVGWGPSQPQHF. CDR3 nucleotide sequence: TGCAGCGTTGGGTGGGGACCGAGCCAGCCCCAGCATTTT.

This clonotype was counted many times. The rearrangement links TRBV12-5 to TRBJ1-2, with 7 bases identical to TRBD1. The germline gives CDR1 LGHNT, CDR2 FRNRAP. There are 13 residues in the CDR3. V lost 8 bases to trimming and J lost 7 bases; unmatched junction nucleotides: 10. The CDR3 coding sequence is TGTGCTAGTCTGGGGGCAGGGGGGTCTGGCTACACCTTC. Protein product: CASLGAGGSGYTF.

This clonotype appeared many times. The chain carries TRBV7-2 and TRBJ2-5; 7 bases map to TRBD1. With V trimmed by 0 bases and J by 5 bases, 0 bases remained unmatched. The CDR3 is made up of 13 amino acids. Germline values: CDR1 SGHTA, CDR2 FQGNSA. CDR3 residues: CASSLADRETQYF. DNA for the CDR3: TGTGCCAGCAGCTTAGCGGACAGGGAGACCCAGTACTTC.